The TCR beta chain described here comes from a study of blood T cell repertoires in COVID-19. Study in general: Collection of acute and convalescent COVID-19 samples took place in the United States, Italy and Spain. T cells, B-cell-depleted T cells, or PBMCs provided the cDNA or gDNA that served as material.

The V end lost 5 bases, the J end lost 4 bases, and 12 bases lay between the germline ends. Germline V gene sequence: CDR1 MNHEY, CDR2 SMNVEV (reference sequence). This CDR3 is built from 13 residues. Using immunoSEQ multiplex PCR, the repertoire was profiled, and TCRdb retains in-frame clones only, with some absent. The sample holds under 55,000 clones, about nine tenths seen once. This TCR was sampled from a human donor in a cohort sampled during active COVID-19. The specimen sequenced was peripheral blood. This rearrangement joins TRBV27 to TRBJ2-7; perhaps TRBD1 as D (5 bases). The CDR3 bases are TGTGCCAGCAGTGTGGACAACTTGTACGAGCAGTACTTC. Translation gives CASSVDNLYEQYF.